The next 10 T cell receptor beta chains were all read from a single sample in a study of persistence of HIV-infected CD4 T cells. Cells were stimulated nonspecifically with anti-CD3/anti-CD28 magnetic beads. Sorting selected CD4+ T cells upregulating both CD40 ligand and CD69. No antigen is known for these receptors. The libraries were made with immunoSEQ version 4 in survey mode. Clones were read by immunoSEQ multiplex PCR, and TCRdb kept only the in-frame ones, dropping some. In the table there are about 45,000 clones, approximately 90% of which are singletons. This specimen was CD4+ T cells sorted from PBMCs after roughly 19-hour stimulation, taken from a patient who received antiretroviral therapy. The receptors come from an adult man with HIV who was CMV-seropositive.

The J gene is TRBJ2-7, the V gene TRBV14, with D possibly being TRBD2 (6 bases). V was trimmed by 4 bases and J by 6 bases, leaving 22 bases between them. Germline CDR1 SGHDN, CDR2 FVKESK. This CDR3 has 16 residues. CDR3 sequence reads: CASSPQRAAGTFEQYF. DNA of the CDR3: TGTGCCAGCAGCCCCCAAAGAGCGGCAGGGACTTTCGAGCAGTACTTC.

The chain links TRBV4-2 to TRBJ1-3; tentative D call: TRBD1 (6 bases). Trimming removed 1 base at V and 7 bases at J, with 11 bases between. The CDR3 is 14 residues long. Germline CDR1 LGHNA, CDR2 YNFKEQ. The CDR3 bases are TGTGCCAGCAGCCAAGGAGCGGGGGCGAACACCATATATTTT. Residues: CASSQGAGANTIYF.

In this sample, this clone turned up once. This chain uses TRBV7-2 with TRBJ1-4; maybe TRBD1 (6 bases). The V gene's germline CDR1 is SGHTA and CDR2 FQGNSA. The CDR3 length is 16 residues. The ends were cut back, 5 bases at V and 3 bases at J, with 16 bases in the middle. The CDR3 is CASSATGSPPNEKLFF. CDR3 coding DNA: TGTGCCAGCAGCGCAACAGGGTCGCCGCCTAATGAAAAACTGTTTTTT.

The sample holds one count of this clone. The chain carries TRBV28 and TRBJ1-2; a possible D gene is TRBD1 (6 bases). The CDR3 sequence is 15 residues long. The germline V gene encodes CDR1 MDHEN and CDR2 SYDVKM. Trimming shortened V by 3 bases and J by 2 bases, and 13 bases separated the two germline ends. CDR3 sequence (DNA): TGTGCCAGCAGTTTCCTTCCAGGGACAAACTATGGCTACACCTTC. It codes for CASSFLPGTNYGYTF.

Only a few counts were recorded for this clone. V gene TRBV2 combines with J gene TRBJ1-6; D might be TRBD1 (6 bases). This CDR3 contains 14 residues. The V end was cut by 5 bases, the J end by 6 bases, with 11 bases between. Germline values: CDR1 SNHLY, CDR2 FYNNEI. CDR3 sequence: CASSNRDFNSPLHF. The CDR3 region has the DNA TGTGCCAGCAGTAACAGGGATTTTAATTCACCCCTCCACTTT.

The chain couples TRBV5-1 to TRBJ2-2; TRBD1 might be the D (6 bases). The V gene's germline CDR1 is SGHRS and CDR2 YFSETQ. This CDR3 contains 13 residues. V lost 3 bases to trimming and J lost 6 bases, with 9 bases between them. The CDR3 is CASSSTGAGELFF. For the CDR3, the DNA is TGCGCCAGCAGCTCGACAGGCGCCGGGGAGCTGTTTTTT.

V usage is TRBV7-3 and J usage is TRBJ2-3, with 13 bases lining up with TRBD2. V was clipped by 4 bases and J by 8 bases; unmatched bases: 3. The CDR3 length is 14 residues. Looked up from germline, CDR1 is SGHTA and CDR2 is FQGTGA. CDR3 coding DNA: TGTGCCAGCAGCTGGGGGACTAGCGGGGCTACGCAGTATTTT. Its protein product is CASSWGTSGATQYF. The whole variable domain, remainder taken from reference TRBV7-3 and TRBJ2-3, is GAGVSQTPSNKVTEKGKYVELRCDPISGHTALYWYRQSLGQGPEFLIYFQGTGAADDSGLPNDRFFAVRPEGSVSTLKIQRTERGDSAVYLCASSWGTSGATQYFGPGTRLTVL.

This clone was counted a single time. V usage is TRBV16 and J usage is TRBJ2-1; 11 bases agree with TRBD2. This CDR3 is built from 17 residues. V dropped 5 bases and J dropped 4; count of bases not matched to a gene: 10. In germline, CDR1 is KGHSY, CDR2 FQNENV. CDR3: CASSISSGGLYYNEQFF. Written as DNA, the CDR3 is TGTGCCAGCAGCATCTCTAGCGGGGGGCTTTATTACAATGAGCAGTTCTTC.

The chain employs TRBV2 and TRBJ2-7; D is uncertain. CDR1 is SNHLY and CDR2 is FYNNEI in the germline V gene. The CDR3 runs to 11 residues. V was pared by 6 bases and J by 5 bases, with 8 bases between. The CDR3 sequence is CASSLYHEQYF. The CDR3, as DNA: TGTGCCAGCAGCCTGTATCACGAGCAGTACTTC.

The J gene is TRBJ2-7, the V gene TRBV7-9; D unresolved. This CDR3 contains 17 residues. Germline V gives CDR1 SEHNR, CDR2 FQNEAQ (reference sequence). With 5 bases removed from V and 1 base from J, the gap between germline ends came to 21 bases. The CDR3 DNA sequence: TGTGCCAGCAGCCGCTCGTTGGCGAGCCTTGGATCCTACGAGCAGTACTTC. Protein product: CASSRSLASLGSYEQYF. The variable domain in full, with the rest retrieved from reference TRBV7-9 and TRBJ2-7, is DTGVSQNPRHKITKRGQNVTFRCDPISEHNRLYWYRQTLGQGPEFLTYFQNEAQLEKSRLLSDRFSAERPKGSFSTLEIQRTEQGDSAMYLCASSRSLASLGSYEQYFGPGTRLTVT.